Below are 7 T cell receptor beta chains sequenced from a single sample in a study of cytomegalovirus exposure and HLA in healthy donors. The primer mix had 60 Vbeta and 13 Jbeta primers. The data were produced by immunoSEQ multiplex PCR, yet TCRdb's version contains in-frame clones alone and is incomplete. The sample has just over 70,000 clones, 74% seen once. The sample was PBMCs. Every receptor here comes from a human donor in good health.

The chain combines TRBV5-1 with TRBJ2-7, with D maybe TRBD1 (6 bases). The CDR3 has 16 residues. V was pared by 1 base and J by 0 bases, with 14 bases between. Germline CDR1 SGHRS, CDR2 YFSETQ. CDR3 nucleotides: TGCGCCAGCAGCTTGAATCGAGCAGGGGACTCCTACGAGCAGTACTTC. Protein: CASSLNRAGDSYEQYF.

The chain employs TRBV7-9 and TRBJ2-3, with 7 bases aligning to TRBD1. V shed 1 base and J 6 bases; nucleotides not matched to a gene: 4. In germline, CDR1 is SEHNR, CDR2 FQNEAQ (reference sequence). The CDR3 is 14 amino acids. The DNA for the CDR3 is TGTGCCAGCAGCTTAGGGACAGGTCACGATACGCAGTATTTT. It is translated as CASSLGTGHDTQYF.

The chain carries TRBV5-6 and TRBJ1-2, with 7 bases lining up with TRBD1. Trimming removed 0 bases from V and 4 bases from J; junction bases left unmatched: 3. CDR3 length: 14 amino acids. Germline CDR1 reads SGHDT; CDR2 reads YYEEEE. CDR3 DNA: TGTGCCAGCAGCTTGGGGCAGGGGGTCTATGGCTACACCTTC. Its translation is CASSLGQGVYGYTF.

In DNA, the CDR3 is TGTGCCAGCAGCATCGGGGCCTACAATGAGCAGTTCTTC. This translates into CASSIGAYNEQFF. This chain links TRBV13 with TRBJ2-1, with D tentatively TRBD2 (5 bases). V lost 5 bases, J lost 2 bases, and 7 bases lay in between. Germline V gene sequence: CDR1 PRHDT, CDR2 FYEKMQ (reference sequence). This CDR3 spans 13 amino acids.

The rearrangement links TRBV4-1 to TRBJ1-2; D gene uncertain. Germline V lookup: CDR1 MGHRA, CDR2 YSYEKL. This CDR3 has 12 amino acids. V was pared by 0 bases and J by 10 bases, with 9 bases between. The CDR3 DNA sequence: TGCGCCAGCAGCCAAGACTCTATAGACTACACCTTC. This translates into CASSQDSIDYTF.

The gene calls are TRBV2 and TRBJ1-1; D is uncertain. Germline CDR1 and CDR2: SNHLY and FYNNEI. The CDR3 is made up of 11 amino acids. V lost 7 bases to trimming and J lost 3 bases, with 6 bases between them. The CDR3 DNA is TGTGCCAGCAACGGAGACACTGAAGCTTTCTTT. Its protein is CASNGDTEAFF.

There are a few counts of this clone. The rearrangement links TRBV19 to TRBJ2-7; 8 bases fit TRBD1. The CDR3 length is 15 residues. From germline, CDR1 is LNHDA and CDR2 SQIVND (reference sequence). V lost 5 bases and J lost 0; bases outside the gene matches: 6. DNA of the CDR3: TGTGCCAGTAGTTTACAAGGACAGGGCTCCTACGAGCAGTACTTC. Protein: CASSLQGQGSYEQYF. Variable domain in full (rest from reference TRBV19 and TRBJ2-7): DGGITQSPKYLFRKEGQNVTLSCEQNLNHDAMYWYRQDPGQGLRLIYYSQIVNDFQKGDIAEGYSVSREKKESFPLTVTSAQKNPTAFYLCASSLQGQGSYEQYFGPGTRLTVT.